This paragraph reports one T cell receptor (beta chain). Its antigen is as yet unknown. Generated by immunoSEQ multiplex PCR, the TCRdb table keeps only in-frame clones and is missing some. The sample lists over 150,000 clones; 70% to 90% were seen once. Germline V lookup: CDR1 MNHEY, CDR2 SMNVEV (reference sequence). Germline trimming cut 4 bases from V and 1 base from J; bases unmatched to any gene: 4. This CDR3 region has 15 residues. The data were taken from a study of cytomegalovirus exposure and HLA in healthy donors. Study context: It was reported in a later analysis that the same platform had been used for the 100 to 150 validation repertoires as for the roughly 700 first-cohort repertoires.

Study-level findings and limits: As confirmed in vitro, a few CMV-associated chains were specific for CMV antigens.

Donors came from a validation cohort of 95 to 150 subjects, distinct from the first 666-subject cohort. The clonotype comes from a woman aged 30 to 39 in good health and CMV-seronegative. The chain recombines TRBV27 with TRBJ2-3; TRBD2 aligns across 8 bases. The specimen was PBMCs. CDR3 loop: CASSSLSGGTDTQYF. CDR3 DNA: TGTGCCAGCAGTTCCCTTAGCGGGGGCACAGATACGCAGTATTTT.